Listed here are 25 T cell receptor beta chains from one sample, sequenced in a study of monozygotic twins with inflammatory bowel disease. TCRdb processed the 5' RACE reads again and assigns one entry to each CDR3 protein, with no DNA. This repertoire includes around 230,000 distinct CDR3 sequences. The material sequenced was blood. These receptors were collected from a human donor with ulcerative colitis or Crohn's disease, or a healthy co-twin of an affected twin (not recorded which).

The gene calls are TRBV20-1 and TRBJ1-4; TCRdb reports TRBD1, a call that lacks DNA to check it against. This CDR3 region has 13 residues. The germline CDR1 and CDR2 sequences are DFQATT and SNEGSKA (reference sequence). This chain's CDR3 is CSARGTGDEKLFF.

The chain has TRBV5-1 and TRBJ2-2; TCRdb names TRBD1, which stays unverified in the absence of DNA. This CDR3 comprises 14 residues. Germline-derived CDR1 and CDR2 are SGHRS and YFSETQ. Here the CDR3 reads CASSYRGPGGELFF. Combining the CDR3 with reference TRBV5-1 and TRBJ2-2 gives the whole variable domain KAGVTQTPRYLIKTRGQQVTLSCSPISGHRSVSWYQQTPGQGLQFLFEYFSETQRNKGNFPGRFSGRQFSNSRSEMNVSTLELGDSALYLCASSYRGPGGELFFGEGSRLTVL.

CDR3 sequence reads: CASSQSEGNIQYF. This rearrangement joins TRBV16 to TRBJ2-4; TCRdb selects TRBD2, and the lack of DNA leaves this call unchecked. The CDR3 extends over 13 amino acids. In germline, CDR1 is KGHSY, CDR2 FQNENV. The variable domain in full, completed from reference TRBV16 and TRBJ2-4, reads GEEVAQTPKHLVRGEGQKAKLYCAPIKGHSYVFWYQQVLKNEFKFLISFQNENVFDETGMPKERFSAKCLPNSPCSLEIQATKLEDSAVYFCASSQSEGNIQYFGAGTRLSVL.

The V and J genes are TRBV7-9 and TRBJ2-7; TCRdb's D call, TRBD1, is unchecked because there is no DNA. Germline lookup yields CDR1 SEHNR and CDR2 FQNEAQ (reference sequence). This CDR3 is built from 15 residues. The chain's CDR3 is CASSLSAGAHNEQYF.

The chain couples TRBV25-1 to TRBJ1-2; no DNA is available, so the TRBD1 call from TCRdb remains unchecked. The CDR3 totals 14 residues. Germline V gives CDR1 MGHDK, CDR2 SYGVNS. Here the CDR3 reads CASSDTAPANFYTF.

This sequence joins TRBV6-1 and TRBJ2-2; TCRdb indicates TRBD1, and absent DNA this call remains unverified. Germline CDR1 reads MNHNS; CDR2 reads SASEGT. The CDR3 covers 13 residues. The CDR3 here is CAGRTGNTGELFF.

The chain carries TRBV18 and TRBJ2-5. Germline-derived CDR1 and CDR2 are KGHSH and LQKENI. This CDR3 spans 13 amino acids. The CDR3 region is CASSPPGEETQYF.

This chain connects TRBV27 to TRBJ1-1. CDR1 and CDR2 from the germline V gene are MNHEY and SMNVEV (reference sequence). The CDR3 loop spans 15 amino acids. CDR3 amino acids: CASSLRGRVNTEAFF.

The genes are TRBV14 and TRBJ2-1; TCRdb picks TRBD2, but there is no DNA to check that call. Germline assignment: CDR1 SGHDN and CDR2 FVKESK. This CDR3 spans 13 amino acids. CDR3 protein: CASSQDVPSGVFF.

The chain's CDR3 is CASSSDRGPYNEQFF. V is TRBV7-3 and J is TRBJ2-1; the D gene TCRdb calls, TRBD1, cannot be checked with no DNA. From germline, CDR1 is SGHTA and CDR2 FQGTGA. The CDR3 totals 15 residues. The whole variable domain, remainder taken from reference TRBV7-3 and TRBJ2-1, is GAGVSQTPSNKVTEKGKYVELRCDPISGHTALYWYRQSLGQGPEFLIYFQGTGAADDSGLPNDRFFAVRPEGSVSTLKIQRTERGDSAVYLCASSSDRGPYNEQFFGPGTRLTVL.

The rearrangement uses TRBV6-1 and TRBJ1-6; TCRdb's D call of TRBD1 is untestable without DNA. This CDR3 is 18 amino acids long. Germline assignment: CDR1 MNHNS and CDR2 SASEGT. CDR3 sequence: CASRSPSSGQDQNSPLHF.

The genes are TRBV4-2 and TRBJ1-5. Germline V lookup: CDR1 LGHNA, CDR2 YNFKEQ. This CDR3 spans 14 amino acids. The CDR3 protein is CASSQDRWDQPQHF.

V and J are TRBV18 and TRBJ1-5; TCRdb returns TRBD1, unconfirmable since there is no DNA. This CDR3 spans 16 amino acids. Germline CDR1 KGHSH, CDR2 LQKENI. CDR3 in amino acids: CASSPGQINSNQPQHF.

V gene TRBV5-8 combines with J gene TRBJ2-3; TCRdb's assignment of TRBD2 cannot be checked, as there is no DNA. The CDR3 consists of 16 residues. Germline V gene lookup returns CDR1 SGHTS and CDR2 YDEGEE. The CDR3: CASSFGLTRSTDTQYF.

The chain combines TRBV20-1 with TRBJ2-7; the TRBD2 assignment by TCRdb is unverifiable without DNA. The CDR3 has 14 residues. CDR1 and CDR2 from the germline V gene are DFQATT and SNEGSKA (reference sequence). The CDR3 spells CSASSLAESYEQYF.

This chain connects TRBV5-1 to TRBJ1-1. Germline V CDR1 and CDR2: SGHRS, YFSETQ. CDR3 length: 15 amino acids. The CDR3 loop is CASSGKQNMNTEAFF.

This chain joins TRBV9 and TRBJ2-2; the TCRdb call, TRBD2, lacks DNA for checking. Germline lookup yields CDR1 SGDLS and CDR2 YYNGEE. The CDR3 runs to 14 residues. The CDR3 spells CASSVDIVAGELFF.

The chain is built from TRBV20-1 and TRBJ1-6; TCRdb indicates TRBD1, and absent DNA this call remains unverified. This CDR3 is 13 amino acids long. Germline V gives CDR1 DFQATT, CDR2 SNEGSKA (reference sequence). CDR3 loop: CSSGTRTDSPLHF.

V is TRBV25-1 and J is TRBJ1-4. This CDR3 has 13 residues. The germline V gene has CDR1 MGHDK and CDR2 SYGVNS. The CDR3 spells CASSDPINEKLFF.

The J gene is TRBJ1-1, the V gene TRBV9. The CDR3 length is 15 residues. Per germline, CDR1 SGDLS and CDR2 YYNGEE. The CDR3 region is CASSAALGVGTEAFF.

The CDR3 sequence is CSVNSGGHNIQYF. The chain links TRBV29-1 to TRBJ2-4; checking the TCRdb D call of TRBD1 is not possible without DNA. This CDR3 region has 13 residues. Germline lookup yields CDR1 SQVTM and CDR2 ANQGSEA. Together with reference TRBV29-1 and TRBJ2-4, the CDR3 gives the full variable domain: SAVISQKPSRDICQRGTSLTIQCQVDSQVTMMFWYRQQPGQSLTLIATANQGSEATYESGFVIDKFPISRPNLTFSTLTVSNMSPEDSSIYLCSVNSGGHNIQYFGAGTRLSVL.

This chain links TRBV5-5 with TRBJ2-7; TCRdb's D gene call, TRBD1, goes unchecked for lack of DNA. CDR3 length: 15 residues. The germline gives CDR1 SGHKS, CDR2 YYEKEE (reference sequence). CDR3 region: CASSPPGQPTYEQYF.

The V gene is TRBV7-9, the J gene TRBJ2-5; TCRdb proposes TRBD1, but this gene call is untestable without DNA. CDR1 SEHNR and CDR2 FQNEAQ come from the germline V gene (reference sequence). This CDR3 has 16 amino acids. The CDR3 protein is CASSLAPDRSQETQYF.

The chain combines TRBV11-2 with TRBJ1-2; TCRdb lists TRBD1, though no DNA is available to test this call. CDR3 length: 15 amino acids. Per the germline V gene, CDR1 is SGHAT and CDR2 is FQNNGV. CDR3 sequence reads: CASSPRVRGLNGYTF.

The genes are TRBV5-6 and TRBJ2-1. The CDR3 is made up of 15 amino acids. Germline CDR1 and CDR2: SGHDT and YYEEEE. The CDR3: CASSFFVGSYNEQFF.